Following are 9 T cell receptor beta chains from one sample sequenced in a study of molecular identifiers for immune sequencing clone quantification. TCRdb reanalysed the PCR reads using MiXCR and keeps one entry per CDR3 protein. The table shows about 640,000 distinct CDR3 sequences, with 20% occurring only once. The sample comprised naive CD8+ T cells from blood, with Jurkat cell RNA spiked in. This sample's subset: FACS-sorted CD8+CD4-CCR7+CD45RA+ naive T cells. The receptors shown here come from a human donor in good health. Some libraries in this study had Jurkat cell RNA spiked in.

This clonotype has at least ten counts. V is TRBV25-1 and J is TRBJ2-1; 7 bases agree with TRBD2. Germline assignment: CDR1 MGHDK and CDR2 SYGVNS. The V gene end was trimmed by 6 bases and the J gene end by 12 bases; junction bases not matched to a gene: 17. This CDR3 contains 15 residues. DNA for the CDR3: TGTGCCAGCAGAAATGGGGGGAGGGGCCTTCCGGGGCAGTTCTTC. Translating it yields CASRNGGRGLPGQFF.

This clonotype has at least ten counts. The rearrangement uses TRBV6-2 or TRBV6-3 and TRBJ2-3, with 9 positions matching TRBD2. Trimming at V came to 1 base and at J to 3 bases, leaving 5 bases not matched to a gene. Looked up from germline, CDR1 is MNHEY and CDR2 is SVGEGT. The CDR3 consists of 16 residues. The CDR3 region has the DNA TGTGCCAGCAGTTACTTGCGGGAGGGGACGACAGATACGCAGTATTTT. Translated, it gives CASSYLREGTTDTQYF.

This chain joins TRBV11-2 and TRBJ1-1; the D is unclear. The length of the CDR3 is 15 residues. Germline V gene sequence: CDR1 SGHAT, CDR2 FQNNGV. The V and J ends lost 5 bases and 3 bases respectively, with 16 bases between them. The CDR3 spells CASSKPGPLDTEAFF. CDR3 coding DNA: TGTGCCAGCAGCAAACCCGGGCCCTTGGACACTGAAGCTTTCTTT.

Regarding this clonotype: This is likely a read error, given that the CDR3 carries no conserved phenylalanine or tryptophan at its end. The genes are TRBV5-6 and TRBJ2-2; D gene uncertain. The CDR3 contains 12 residues. Germline V gene lookup returns CDR1 SGHDT and CDR2 YYEEEE. Trimming left V 0 bases short and J 6 bases short, with 3 bases between. CDR3 sequence: CASSLGPGELFL. The CDR3 DNA reads TGTGCCAGCAGCTTGGGGCCCGGGGAGCTGTTTCTT.

This clonotype showed up just a few times. V usage is TRBV30 and J usage is TRBJ2-5; 11 nucleotides match TRBD1. This CDR3 is built from 14 residues. V shed 1 base and J 4 bases; nucleotides not matched to a gene: 2. CDR1 GTSNPN and CDR2 SVGIG come from the germline V gene (reference sequence). The CDR3 is CAWSGDRGSETQYF. Here the CDR3 DNA reads TGTGCCTGGAGTGGGGACAGGGGGTCAGAGACCCAGTACTTC. The complete variable domain, with remaining parts taken from reference TRBV30 and TRBJ2-5, reads SQTIHQWPATLVQPVGSPLSLECTVEGTSNPNLYWYRQAAGRGLQLLFYSVGIGQISSEVPQNLSASRPQDRQFILSSKKLLLSDSGFYLCAWSGDRGSETQYFGPGTRLLVL.

In the case of this clonotype: This clone may be a read error of a much larger clone one base away. The limits of the CDR3 on the DNA are not certain, so only TCRdb's listed CDR3 is given. CDR3 sequence: CSVGGGAYGYAF. The chain combines TRBV29-1 with TRBJ1-2; the D call TRBD1 from the table was never checked on the DNA. Germline CDR1 reads SQVTM; CDR2 reads ANQGSEA. The CDR3 numbers 12 amino acids, ends counted.

This clonotype came up many times. The V and J genes are TRBV9 and TRBJ2-7; 8 positions agree with TRBD1. This CDR3 has 15 amino acids. V lost 3 bases and J lost 3; bases outside the gene matches: 8. Germline V gene data show CDR1 as SGDLS and CDR2 as YYNGEE. The chain's CDR3 is CASSATGQASYEQYF. The CDR3 coding sequence is TGTGCCAGCAGCGCCACGGGACAGGCAAGCTACGAGCAGTACTTC. Variable domain in full (rest from reference TRBV9 and TRBJ2-7): DSGVTQTPKHLITATGQRVTLRCSPRSGDLSVYWYQQSLDQGLQFLIQYYNGEERAKGNILERFSAQQFPDLHSELNLSSLELGDSALYFCASSATGQASYEQYFGPGTRLTVT.

There are many counts of this clonotype. The V gene is TRBV7-2, the J gene TRBJ2-7; 8 bases align to TRBD1. CDR1 is SGHTA, CDR2 FQGNSA, per germline. This CDR3 contains 14 residues. The ends lost 4 bases at V and 7 bases at J; junction bases unmatched: 9. This CDR3 is CASSSTGGSGEQYF. The DNA of the CDR3 is TGTGCCAGCAGCTCTACAGGGGGTTCGGGGGAGCAGTACTTC.

In its sample, this clonotype was seen many times. The rearrangement joins TRBV27 to TRBJ1-5; 8 nucleotides agree with TRBD1. After removal of 8 bases from V and 6 bases from J, the junction contained 12 bases not matched to a gene. The CDR3 has 15 residues. Germline-derived CDR1 and CDR2 are MNHEY and SMNVEV (reference sequence). Written as DNA, the CDR3 is TGTGCCAGCTCCCCCACGCCAGGGGGCACTCAGCCCCAGCATTTT. It codes for CASSPTPGGTQPQHF.